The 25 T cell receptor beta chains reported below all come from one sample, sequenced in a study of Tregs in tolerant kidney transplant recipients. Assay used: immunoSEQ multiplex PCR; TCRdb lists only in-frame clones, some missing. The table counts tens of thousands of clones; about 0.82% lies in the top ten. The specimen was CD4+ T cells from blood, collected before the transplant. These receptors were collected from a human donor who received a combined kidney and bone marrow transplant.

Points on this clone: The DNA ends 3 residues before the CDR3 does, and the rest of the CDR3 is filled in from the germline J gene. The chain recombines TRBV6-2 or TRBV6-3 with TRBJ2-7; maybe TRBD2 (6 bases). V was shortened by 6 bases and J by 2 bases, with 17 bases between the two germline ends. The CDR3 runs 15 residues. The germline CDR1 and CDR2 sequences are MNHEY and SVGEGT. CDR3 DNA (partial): TGTGCCAGCAGCGGCGGGGAGGTTGGAGCCTACGAG. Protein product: CASSGGEVGAYE. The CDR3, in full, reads CASSGGEVGAYEQYF.

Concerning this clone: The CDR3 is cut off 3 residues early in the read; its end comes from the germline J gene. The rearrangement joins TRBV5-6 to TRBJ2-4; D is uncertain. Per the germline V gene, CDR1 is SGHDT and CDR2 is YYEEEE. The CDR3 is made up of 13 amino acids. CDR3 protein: CASSFVAQETQYF. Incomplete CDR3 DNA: TGTGCCAGCAGCTTCGTAGCCCAAGAGACT.

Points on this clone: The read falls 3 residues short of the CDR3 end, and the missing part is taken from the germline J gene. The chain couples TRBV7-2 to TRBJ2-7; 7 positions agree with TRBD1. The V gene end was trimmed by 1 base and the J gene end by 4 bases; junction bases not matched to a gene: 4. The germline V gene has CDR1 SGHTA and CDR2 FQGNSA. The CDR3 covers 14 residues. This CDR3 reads CASSLEGAVYEQYF. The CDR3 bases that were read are TGTGCCAGCAGCTTAGAGGGGGCGGTATACGAG.

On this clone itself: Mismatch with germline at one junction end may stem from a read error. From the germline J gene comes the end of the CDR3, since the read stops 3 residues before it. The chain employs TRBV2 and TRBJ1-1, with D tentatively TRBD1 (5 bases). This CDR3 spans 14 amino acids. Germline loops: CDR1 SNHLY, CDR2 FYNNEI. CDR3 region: CASGGPDPGTGAFF. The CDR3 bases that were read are TGTGCCAGCGGGGGACCGGACCCCGGGACTGGA.

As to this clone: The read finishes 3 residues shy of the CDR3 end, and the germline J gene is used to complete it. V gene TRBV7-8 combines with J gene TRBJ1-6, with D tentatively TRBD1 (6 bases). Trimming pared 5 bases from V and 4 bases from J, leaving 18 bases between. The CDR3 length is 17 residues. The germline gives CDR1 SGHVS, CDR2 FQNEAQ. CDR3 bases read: TGTGCCAGCAGCGATCTCCTTCAGGGGCAGTATAATTCACCC. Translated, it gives CASSDLLQGQYNSP. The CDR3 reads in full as CASSDLLQGQYNSPLHF.

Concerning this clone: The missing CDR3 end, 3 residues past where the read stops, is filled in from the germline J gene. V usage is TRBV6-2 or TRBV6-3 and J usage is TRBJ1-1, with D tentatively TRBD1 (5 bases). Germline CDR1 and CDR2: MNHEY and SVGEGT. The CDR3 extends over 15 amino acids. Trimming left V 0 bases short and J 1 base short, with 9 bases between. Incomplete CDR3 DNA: TGTGCCAGCAGTTACTCAGGGGCTGGGAACACTGAA. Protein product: CASSYSGAGNTE. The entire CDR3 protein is CASSYSGAGNTEAFF.

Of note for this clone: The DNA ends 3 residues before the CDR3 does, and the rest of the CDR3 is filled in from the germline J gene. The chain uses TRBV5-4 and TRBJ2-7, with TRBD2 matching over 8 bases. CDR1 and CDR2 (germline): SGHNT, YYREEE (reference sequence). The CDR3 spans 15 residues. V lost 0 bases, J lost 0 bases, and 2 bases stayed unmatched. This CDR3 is CASSLDLAGSYEQYF. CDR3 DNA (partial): TGTGCCAGCAGCTTGGATCTAGCGGGCTCCTACGAG. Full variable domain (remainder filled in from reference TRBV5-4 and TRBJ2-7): ETGVTQSPTHLIKTRGQQVTLRCSSQSGHNTVSWYQQALGQGPQFIFQYYREEENGRGNFPPRFSGLQFPNYSSELNVNALELDDSALYLCASSLDLAGSYEQYFGPGTRLTVT.

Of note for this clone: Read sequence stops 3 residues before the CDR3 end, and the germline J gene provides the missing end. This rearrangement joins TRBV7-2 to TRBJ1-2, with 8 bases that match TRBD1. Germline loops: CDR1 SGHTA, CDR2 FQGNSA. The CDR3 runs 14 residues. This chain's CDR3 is CASSLTTAGGGYTF. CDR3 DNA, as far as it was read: TGTGCCAGCAGCTTAACTACCGCAGGGGGCGGC.

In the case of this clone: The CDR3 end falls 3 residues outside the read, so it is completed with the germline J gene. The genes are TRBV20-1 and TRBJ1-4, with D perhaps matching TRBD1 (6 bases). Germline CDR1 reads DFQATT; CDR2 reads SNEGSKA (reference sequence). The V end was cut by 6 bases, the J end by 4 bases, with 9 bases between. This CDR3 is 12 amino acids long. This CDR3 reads CSALQGNEKLFF. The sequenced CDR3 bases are TGCAGTGCCTTACAGGGTAATGAAAAA.

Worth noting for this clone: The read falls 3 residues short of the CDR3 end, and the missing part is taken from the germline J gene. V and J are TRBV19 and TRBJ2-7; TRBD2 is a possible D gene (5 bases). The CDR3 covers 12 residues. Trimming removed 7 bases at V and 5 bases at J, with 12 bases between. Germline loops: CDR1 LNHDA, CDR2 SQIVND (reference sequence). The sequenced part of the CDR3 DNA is TGTGCCAGTACGTCCCGGGGAGACGAG. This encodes CASTSRGDE. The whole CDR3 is CASTSRGDEQYF.

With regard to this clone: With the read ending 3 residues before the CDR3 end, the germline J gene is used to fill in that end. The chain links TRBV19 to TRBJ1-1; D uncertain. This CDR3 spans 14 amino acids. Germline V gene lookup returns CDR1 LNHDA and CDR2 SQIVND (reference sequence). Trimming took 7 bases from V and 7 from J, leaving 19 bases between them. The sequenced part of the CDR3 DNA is TGTGCCAGTACCCGTCCGGGGATGCCTCGTGAA. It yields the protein CASTRPGMPRE. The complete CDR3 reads CASTRPGMPREAFF. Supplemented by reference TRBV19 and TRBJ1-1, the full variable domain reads DGGITQSPKYLFRKEGQNVTLSCEQNLNHDAMYWYRQDPGQGLRLIYYSQIVNDFQKGDIAEGYSVSREKKESFPLTVTSAQKNPTAFYLCASTRPGMPREAFFGQGTRLTVV.

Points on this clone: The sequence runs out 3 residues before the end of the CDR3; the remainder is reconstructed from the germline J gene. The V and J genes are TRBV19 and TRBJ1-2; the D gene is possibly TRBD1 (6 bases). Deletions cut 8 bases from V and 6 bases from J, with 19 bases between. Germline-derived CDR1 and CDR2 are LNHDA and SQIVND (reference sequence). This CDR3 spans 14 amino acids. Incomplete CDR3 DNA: TGTGCCAGTCTTTCTAGGCAGGGGTATAATGGC. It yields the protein CASLSRQGYNG. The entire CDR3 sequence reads CASLSRQGYNGYTF.

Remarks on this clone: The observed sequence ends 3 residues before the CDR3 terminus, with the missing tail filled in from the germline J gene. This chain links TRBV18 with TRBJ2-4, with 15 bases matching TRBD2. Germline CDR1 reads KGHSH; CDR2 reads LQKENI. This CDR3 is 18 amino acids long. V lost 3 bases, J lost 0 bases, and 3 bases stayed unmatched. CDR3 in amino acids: CASSPGLAGGLAKNIQYF. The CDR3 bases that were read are TGTGCCAGCTCACCGGGACTAGCGGGAGGTTTAGCCAAAAACATT.

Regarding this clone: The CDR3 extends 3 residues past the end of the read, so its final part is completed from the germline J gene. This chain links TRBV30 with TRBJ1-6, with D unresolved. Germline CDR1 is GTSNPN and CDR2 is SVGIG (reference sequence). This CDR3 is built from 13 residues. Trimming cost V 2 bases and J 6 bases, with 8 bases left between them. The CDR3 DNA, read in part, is TGTGCCTGGAGTTCCCAGGCTAATTCACCC. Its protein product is CAWSSQANSP. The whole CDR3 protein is CAWSSQANSPLHF.

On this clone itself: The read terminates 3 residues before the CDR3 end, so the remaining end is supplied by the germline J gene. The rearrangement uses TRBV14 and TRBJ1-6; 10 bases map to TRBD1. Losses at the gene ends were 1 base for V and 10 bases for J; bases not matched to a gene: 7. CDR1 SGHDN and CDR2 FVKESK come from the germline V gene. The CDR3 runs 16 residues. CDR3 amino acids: CASSQAEDRGASPLHF. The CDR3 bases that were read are TGTGCCAGCAGCCAAGCAGAGGACAGGGGGGCCTCACCC.

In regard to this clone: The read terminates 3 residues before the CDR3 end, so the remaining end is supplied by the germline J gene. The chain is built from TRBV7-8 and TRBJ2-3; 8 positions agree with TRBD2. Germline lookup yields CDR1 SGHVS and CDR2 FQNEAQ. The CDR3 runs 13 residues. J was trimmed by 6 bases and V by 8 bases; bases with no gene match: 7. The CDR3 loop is CASRLASSDTQYF. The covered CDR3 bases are TGTGCCAGCCGACTAGCGAGTAGCGATACG.

The DNA read from the CDR3 is TGTGCCAGTAGTAGCGGGGGTAAAGAGACC. This sequence encodes CASSSGGKET. From start to end, the CDR3 is CASSSGGKETQYF. The chain uses TRBV19 and TRBJ2-5; 7 nucleotides line up with TRBD2. The missing CDR3 end, 3 residues past where the read stops, is filled in from the germline J gene. The junction had 2 bases not matched to a gene; V was cut back by 4 bases and J by 3 bases. The CDR3 extends over 13 amino acids. Germline V gives CDR1 LNHDA, CDR2 SQIVND (reference sequence).

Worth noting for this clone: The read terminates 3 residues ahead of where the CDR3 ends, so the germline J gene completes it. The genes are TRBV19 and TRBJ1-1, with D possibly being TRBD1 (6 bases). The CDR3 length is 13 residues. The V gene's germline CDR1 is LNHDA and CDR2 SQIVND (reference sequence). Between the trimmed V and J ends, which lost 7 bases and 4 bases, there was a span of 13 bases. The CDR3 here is CASINRGSTEAFF. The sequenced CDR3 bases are TGTGCCAGTATTAATAGGGGGAGCACTGAA. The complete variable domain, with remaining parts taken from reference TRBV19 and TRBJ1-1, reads DGGITQSPKYLFRKEGQNVTLSCEQNLNHDAMYWYRQDPGQGLRLIYYSQIVNDFQKGDIAEGYSVSREKKESFPLTVTSAQKNPTAFYLCASINRGSTEAFFGQGTRLTVV.

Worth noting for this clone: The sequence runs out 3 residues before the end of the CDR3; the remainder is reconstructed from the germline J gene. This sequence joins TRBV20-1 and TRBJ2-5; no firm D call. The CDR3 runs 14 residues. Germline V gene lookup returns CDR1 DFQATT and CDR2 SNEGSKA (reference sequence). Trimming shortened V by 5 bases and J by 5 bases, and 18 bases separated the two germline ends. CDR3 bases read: TGCAGTGCTTCGTCGAGGTCCGCCCAGGAGACC. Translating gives CSASSRSAQET. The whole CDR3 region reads CSASSRSAQETQYF.

The part of the CDR3 DNA that was read is TGTGCCAGCTCCGCCGGACTGTTCCTCGAG. Amino acid sequence: CASSAGLFLE. The CDR3 reads in full as CASSAGLFLEQYF. The chain uses TRBV19 and TRBJ2-7; D possibly corresponds to TRBD2 (5 bases). The read terminates 3 residues ahead of where the CDR3 ends, so the germline J gene completes it. With 9 bases removed from V and 6 bases from J, the gap between germline ends came to 18 bases. CDR3 length: 13 residues. Germline V gene lookup returns CDR1 LNHDA and CDR2 SQIVND (reference sequence). Together with reference TRBV19 and TRBJ2-7, the CDR3 gives the full variable domain: DGGITQSPKYLFRKEGQNVTLSCEQNLNHDAMYWYRQDPGQGLRLIYYSQIVNDFQKGDIAEGYSVSREKKESFPLTVTSAQKNPTAFYLCASSAGLFLEQYFGPGTRLTVT.

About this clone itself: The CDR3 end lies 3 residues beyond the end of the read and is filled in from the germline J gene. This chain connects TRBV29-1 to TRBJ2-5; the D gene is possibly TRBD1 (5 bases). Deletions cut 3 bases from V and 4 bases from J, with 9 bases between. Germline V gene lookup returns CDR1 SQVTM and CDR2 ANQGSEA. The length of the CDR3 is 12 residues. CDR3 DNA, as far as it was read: TGCAGCGTTGAGGCAGGGCCAGAGACC. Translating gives CSVEAGPET. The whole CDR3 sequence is CSVEAGPETQYF.

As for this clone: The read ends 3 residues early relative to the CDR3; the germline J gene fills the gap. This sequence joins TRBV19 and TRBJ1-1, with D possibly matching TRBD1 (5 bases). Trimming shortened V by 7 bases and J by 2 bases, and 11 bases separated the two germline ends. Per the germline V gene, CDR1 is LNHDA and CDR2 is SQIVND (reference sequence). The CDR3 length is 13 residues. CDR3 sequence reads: CASISTGNTEAFF. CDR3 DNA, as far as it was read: TGTGCCAGTATCTCTACAGGTAACACTGAA.

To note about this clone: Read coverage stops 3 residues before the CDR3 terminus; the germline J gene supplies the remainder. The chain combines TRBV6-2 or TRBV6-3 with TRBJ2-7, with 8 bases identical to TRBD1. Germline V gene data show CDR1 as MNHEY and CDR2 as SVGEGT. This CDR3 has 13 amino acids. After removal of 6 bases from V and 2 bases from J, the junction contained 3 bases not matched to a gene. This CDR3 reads CASSLDRAYEQYF. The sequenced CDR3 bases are TGTGCCAGCAGCCTGGACAGGGCCTACGAG.

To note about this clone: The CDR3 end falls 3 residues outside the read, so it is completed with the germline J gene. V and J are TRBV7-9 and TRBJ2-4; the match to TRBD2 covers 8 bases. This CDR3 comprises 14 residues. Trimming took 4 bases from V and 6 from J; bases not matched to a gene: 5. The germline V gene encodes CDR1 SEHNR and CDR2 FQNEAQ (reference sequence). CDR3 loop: CASSSGGVLNIQYF. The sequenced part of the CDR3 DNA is TGTGCCAGCAGCTCCGGGGGGGTCTTAAACATT. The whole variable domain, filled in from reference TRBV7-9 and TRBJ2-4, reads DTGVSQNPRHKITKRGQNVTFRCDPISEHNRLYWYRQTLGQGPEFLTYFQNEAQLEKSRLLSDRFSAERPKGSFSTLEIQRTEQGDSAMYLCASSSGGVLNIQYFGAGTRLSVL.

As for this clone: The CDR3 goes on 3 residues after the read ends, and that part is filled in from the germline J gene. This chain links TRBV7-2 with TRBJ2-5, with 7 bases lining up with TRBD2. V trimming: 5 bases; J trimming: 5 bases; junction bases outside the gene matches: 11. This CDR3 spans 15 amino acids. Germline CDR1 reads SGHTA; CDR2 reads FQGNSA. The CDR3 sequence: CASSPETSSLETQYF. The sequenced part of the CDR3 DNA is TGTGCCAGCAGCCCGGAGACTAGCTCTTTGGAGACC.